This record concerns one T cell receptor (beta chain) sequence. Trimming removed 0 bases from V and 6 bases from J, with 14 bases in between. The germline V gene has CDR1 SGDLS and CDR2 YYNGEE. The CDR3 length is 15 residues. These data are taken from a study of blood T cell repertoires in COVID-19. Study-level information: COVID-19 samples, acute and convalescent, were from the United States, Italy and Spain. The cDNA or gDNA used as material had been derived from T cells, B-cell-depleted T cells, or PBMCs.

The data were produced by immunoSEQ multiplex PCR, yet TCRdb's version contains in-frame clones alone and is incomplete. The sample consists of approximately 140,000 clones, roughly 88% of them appearing once. Sequencing was done on a sample of peripheral blood. The sequence was obtained from a human donor in a cohort sampled during active COVID-19. The V and J genes are TRBV9 and TRBJ2-3, with D possibly being TRBD2 (6 bases). CDR3 residues: CASSVAVAGSDTQYF. CDR3 in DNA: TGTGCCAGCAGCGTAGCTGTGGCGGGGTCGGATACGCAGTATTTT.